A single T cell receptor beta chain is shown here with its context. This clonotype was seen repeatedly, ten times or more. The target of this receptor is not known. Base quality data are lacking; no much larger clone is found one base away. The method was 5' RACE. The run used a NextSeq 500. In the TCR library protocol, a unique molecular identifier was attached to each TCR cDNA molecule so that PCR and sequencing errors could be corrected. As for how the authors treated the data: TCR identification, UMI-based error correction and CDR3 extraction were performed with Decombinator tools. Expanded TCRs were defined as those above a frequency of 2 per 1,000, corresponding to the top 1% of the tumor frequency distribution. Each repertoire was subsampled 100 times to 5,000 TCRs, after which Renyi diversity was computed with the R vegan package. To build CDR3 similarity networks, amino acid triplet string-kernel similarity was used, and CDR3s were connected when their pairwise similarity was above 0.82. TCRdb redid the processing of the public reads, applying fastp at Q25 and MiXCR, and retained in-frame beta chains. Each record represents a unique CDR3 protein, reported with the most common genes and DNA among its rows. These V and J calls derive from TCRdb rather than the authors' analysis. In this sample the table shows about 48,000 distinct CDR3 sequences, roughly 5.7% of which occur a single time. 11% of the sample rests with the top ten.

What this sample's time point label stands for: sample taken at primary tumor resection. Whole RNA extracted from tumor and nontumor lung tissue, or from cryopreserved PBMC samples, was used for TCR sequencing without cell sorting. The donors were some 76 patients from the lung TRACERx cohort who had early-stage, untreated non-small cell lung cancer. A patient was chosen for TCR sequencing only when enough RNA was available from at least two tumor regions. This entry comes from a study of spatial heterogeneity in lung cancer (dated by TCRdb to 2018 to 2020). Notes on the research overall: More beta-chain than alpha-chain transcripts were consistently detected, likely reflecting higher beta-chain transcript abundance. In the raw uncorrected reads, each unique combination of TCR and UMI appeared more than ten times on average. TCR alpha and beta repertoires were quantitatively compared across multiple tumor regions, matched nontumor lung and blood in non-small cell lung cancer. Nonsynonymous mutation counts, determined by whole-exome sequencing of tumor tissue, were related to TCR repertoire features. Both alpha and beta chains were TCR-sequenced in samples taken at surgery, namely 220 tumor regions, approximately 66 matched nontumor lung samples and 55 to 60 PBMC samples.

Its CDR3 holds 13 amino acids, cysteine through phenylalanine. CDR3 DNA is the only sequence kept; it has 39 bases, read in frame from the first base. The germline V gene encodes CDR1 MNHEY and CDR2 SMNVEV (reference sequence). A distance of 15 bases separates the germline ends of V and J, which lose 5 bases and 7 bases respectively. The paper's findings and limits, for the study overall: Additional single-cell paired TCR alpha and beta sequencing was considered necessary to confirm, at a functional level, the hypothesis that regional TCRs recognize regional mutations. Ubiquitous expanded tumor TCRs were found in blood more often at tumor resection than at routine follow-up.

This TCR came from a male donor with early-stage non-small cell lung cancer. The sample in question was PBMCs, obtained at surgery. Recombination connected TRBV27 to TRBJ2-7; possibly the D gene is TRBD2, per 5 matching bases. This receptor carries the CDR3 CASSKNPGREQYF. Here is the DNA: TGTGCCAGCAGTAAAAATCCGGGAAGAGAGCAGTACTTC.